These 17 T cell receptor beta chains originate from one sample sequenced in a study of T cells after yellow fever vaccination. Each CDR3 protein gets one entry after TCRdb re-called the 5' RACE reads with MiXCR. The repertoire holds around 300,000 distinct CDR3 sequences, over 4% seen once, with roughly 24% in the top ten. Sequenced here: PBMCs, sampled 5 days after the yellow fever booster vaccination. The source of these receptors is a young man who received the YFV17D yellow fever vaccine.

The genes are TRBV20-1 and TRBJ2-1, with D maybe TRBD2 (6 bases). V lost 6 bases and J 3 bases, leaving 12 bases between the germline ends. The CDR3 runs 13 residues. Germline V CDR1 and CDR2: DFQATT, SNEGSKA (reference sequence). The CDR3 sequence is CSAIRGIYNEQFF. The CDR3 DNA reads TGCAGTGCCATACGGGGGATCTACAATGAGCAGTTCTTC.

In this sample, this clonotype turned up a few times. The genes are TRBV5-1 and TRBJ1-1; TRBD1 might be the D (5 bases). The ends were cut back, 5 bases at V and 0 bases at J, with 20 bases in the middle. CDR1 is SGHRS and CDR2 is YFSETQ in the germline V gene. This CDR3 region has 17 residues. CDR3 bases: TGCGCCAGCAGTCGTTACCATTACAGGACACTGAACACTGAAGCTTTCTTT. As protein: CASSRYHYRTLNTEAFF.

There are a few counts of this clonotype. V usage is TRBV29-1 and J usage is TRBJ1-1; D perhaps matches TRBD1 (5 bases). The CDR3 contains 12 residues. Germline V gives CDR1 SQVTM, CDR2 ANQGSEA. Trimming cost V 6 bases and J 1 base, with 9 bases left between them. The CDR3: CSVPGPNTEAFF. Written as DNA, the CDR3 is TGCAGCGTCCCGGGACCGAACACTGAAGCTTTCTTT.

This chain joins TRBV5-1 and TRBJ2-1; TRBD2 might be the D (5 bases). Germline V gives CDR1 SGHRS, CDR2 YFSETQ. The V end was cut by 0 bases, the J end by 7 bases, with 11 bases between. This CDR3 is built from 14 residues. CDR3 region: CASSLAPPGNEQFF. The CDR3, as DNA: TGCGCCAGCAGCTTGGCGCCCCCGGGGAATGAGCAGTTCTTC.

In its sample, this clonotype was seen many times. The V and J genes are TRBV2 and TRBJ2-3, with D unclear. Germline-derived CDR1 and CDR2 are SNHLY and FYNNEI. The CDR3 runs 12 residues. Trimming shortened V by 0 bases and J by 4 bases, and 2 bases separated the two germline ends. The CDR3 sequence: CASSEASDTQYF. CDR3 sequence (DNA): TGTGCCAGCAGTGAAGCGTCAGATACGCAGTATTTT.

This clonotype showed up many times. This sequence joins TRBV5-1 and TRBJ1-4; a possible D gene is TRBD1 (5 bases). Germline CDR1 reads SGHRS; CDR2 reads YFSETQ. V was shortened by 0 bases and J by 3 bases, with 12 bases between the two germline ends. This CDR3 is built from 16 residues. CDR3 DNA: TGCGCCAGCAGCTTGGGGCTCCGGGACGCTAATGAAAAACTGTTTTTT. Amino acids: CASSLGLRDANEKLFF.

This clonotype was seen a handful of times. J is TRBJ2-7 and V is TRBV28; 8 bases match TRBD1. This CDR3 has 14 amino acids. Germline-derived CDR1 and CDR2 are MDHEN and SYDVKM. V was clipped by 3 bases and J by 2 bases; unmatched bases: 3. The CDR3 region has the DNA TGTGCCAGCAGTTTTGCACAGGGGGCCTACGAGCAGTACGTC. Amino acid sequence: CASSFAQGAYEQYV.

This clonotype was found many times. The chain carries TRBV4-1 and TRBJ1-5, with D maybe TRBD1 (6 bases). CDR1 is MGHRA and CDR2 is YSYEKL in the germline V gene. The CDR3 consists of 15 residues. The V end lost 3 bases, the J end lost 4 bases, and 13 bases lay between the germline ends. CDR3 coding DNA: TGCGCCAGCAGCCAGGGGGCCAGCGCTAATCAGCCCCAGCATTTT. Translating it yields CASSQGASANQPQHF.

This clonotype was found many times. The gene calls are TRBV4-3 and TRBJ2-3; 7 bases line up with TRBD2. J gave up 1 base and V 0 bases, and 4 bases lay outside the gene matches. This CDR3 has 16 amino acids. Germline CDR1 is LGHNA and CDR2 is YSLEER. CDR3 sequence (DNA): TGCGCCAGCAGCCAAGAAAGCGGGGCCCGCACAGATACGCAGTATTTT. Translating gives CASSQESGARTDTQYF.

This clonotype came up many times. A much larger clone differs by one base, so this may be a read error. The J gene is TRBJ1-6, the V gene TRBV3-1; TRBD1 might be the D (5 bases). The length of the CDR3 is 14 residues. Looked up from germline, CDR1 is LGHDT and CDR2 is YNNKEL (reference sequence). Trimming pared 7 bases from V and 9 bases from J, leaving 16 bases between. Here the CDR3 DNA reads TGTGCCAGCACCCCGGGACGGGGGACTTCACCCCTCCACTTT. Translation gives CASTPGRGTSPLHF.

This clonotype was observed at least ten times. The chain couples TRBV5-1 to TRBJ2-1; D unresolved. The CDR3 runs to 12 residues. Germline values: CDR1 SGHRS, CDR2 YFSETQ. Trimming cost V 1 base and J 6 bases, with 5 bases left between them. The CDR3 DNA is TGCGCCAGCAGCTTGTTAGTCAATGAGCAGTTCTTC. Translation gives CASSLLVNEQFF.

This clonotype was counted only a few times. The chain carries TRBV25-1 and TRBJ1-2; D remains ambiguous. The CDR3 consists of 13 residues. Trimming shortened V by 5 bases and J by 4 bases, and 11 bases separated the two germline ends. Germline values: CDR1 MGHDK, CDR2 SYGVNS. CDR3 sequence: CASSPSPTYGYTF. The CDR3 DNA is TGTGCCAGCAGTCCATCTCCAACCTATGGCTACACCTTC.

This clonotype was picked up a small number of times. This sequence joins TRBV10-3 and TRBJ2-5; TRBD1 agrees at 7 bases. This CDR3 region has 16 residues. CDR1 is ENHRY and CDR2 is SYGVKD in the germline V gene. V shed 4 bases and J 6 bases; nucleotides not matched to a gene: 14. This CDR3 reads CAISGVRDSYNQTQYF. The DNA of the CDR3 is TGTGCCATCAGTGGAGTAAGGGACAGCTACAACCAGACCCAGTACTTC.

In this sample, this clonotype turned up a few times. The chain couples TRBV29-1 to TRBJ2-2; perhaps TRBD1 as D (6 bases). The CDR3 totals 12 residues. V was pared by 8 bases and J by 4 bases, with 11 bases between. Per the germline V gene, CDR1 is SQVTM and CDR2 is ANQGSEA. CDR3 sequence reads: CSSQGGTGELFF. CDR3 bases: TGCAGCTCACAGGGTGGCACCGGGGAGCTGTTTTTT.

This clonotype has at least ten counts. V usage is TRBV18 and J usage is TRBJ2-1, with TRBD2 as a possible D gene (7 bases). This CDR3 has 16 residues. The V end was cut by 0 bases, the J end by 0 bases, with 9 bases between. Germline V CDR1 and CDR2: KGHSH, LQKENI. Written as DNA, the CDR3 is TGTGCCAGCTCACCACCGGCGGGGGCCTCCTACAATGAGCAGTTCTTC. Encoded protein: CASSPPAGASYNEQFF.

This clonotype occurred many times. CDR3 sequence: CASSSNQIYGYTF. The CDR3, as DNA: TGTGCCAGCAGTTCAAATCAGATCTATGGCTACACCTTC. The chain recombines TRBV7-2 with TRBJ1-2; no clear D. The CDR3 consists of 13 residues. Trimming left V 6 bases short and J 4 bases short, with 12 bases between. Germline V gene sequence: CDR1 SGHTA, CDR2 FQGNSA.

This clonotype was counted a few times. This chain links TRBV6-2 or TRBV6-3 with TRBJ2-7, with 12 bases aligning to TRBD2. Germline V gene data show CDR1 as MNHEY and CDR2 as SVGEGT. The length of the CDR3 is 14 residues. Unmatched junction bases numbered 1, after V lost 5 bases and J lost 2 bases. CDR3: CASSRLAGAYEQYV. The CDR3 DNA is TGTGCCAGCAGTCGACTAGCGGGGGCCTACGAGCAGTACGTC.